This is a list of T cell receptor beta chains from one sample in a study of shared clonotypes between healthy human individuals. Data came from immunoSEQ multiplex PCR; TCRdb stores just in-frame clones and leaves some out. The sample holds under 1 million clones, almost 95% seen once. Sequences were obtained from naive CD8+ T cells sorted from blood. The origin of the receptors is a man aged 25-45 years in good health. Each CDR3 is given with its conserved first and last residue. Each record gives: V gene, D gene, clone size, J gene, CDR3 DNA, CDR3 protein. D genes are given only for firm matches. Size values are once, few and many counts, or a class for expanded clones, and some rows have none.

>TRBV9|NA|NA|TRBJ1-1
TGTGCCAGCAGCGCCGACGGCAACACTGAAGCTTTCTTT
CASSADGNTEAFF
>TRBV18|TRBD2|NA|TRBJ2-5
TGTGCCAGCTCAGGGCCCTTTGGAGCGGGAGGCCCGTCGGGGGCCCAGTACTTC
CASSGPFGAGGPSGAQYF
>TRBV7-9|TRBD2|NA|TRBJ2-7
TGTGCCAGCAGCCATCGACTAGCGGGAGAGTCCTACGAGCAGTACTTC
CASSHRLAGESYEQYF
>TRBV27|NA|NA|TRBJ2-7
TGTGCCAGCAGTCACGTACGGGGAAAGGGAGAGCAGTACTTC
CASSHVRGKGEQYF
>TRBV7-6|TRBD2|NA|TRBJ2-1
TGTGCCAGCAGCTTAGAACACACTAGCGGGAGGACAGGGGAGCAGTTCTTC
CASSLEHTSGRTGEQFF
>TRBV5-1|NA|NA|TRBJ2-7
TGCGCCAGCAGCTTTTGGGGGCTGCCCTACGAGCAGTACTTC
CASSFWGLPYEQYF
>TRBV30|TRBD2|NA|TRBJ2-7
TGTGCCTACCTCAGCGGGAGGGATTCCTACGAGCAGTACTTC
CAYLSGRDSYEQYF
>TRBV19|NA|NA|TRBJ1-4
TGTGCCAGTAGTACGACAACTAATGAAAAACTGTTTTTT
CASSTTTNEKLFF
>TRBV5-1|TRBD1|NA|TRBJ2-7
TGCGCCAGCAGCTTTTACAGGGACAGGGGGCGCTCCGAGCAGTACTTC
CASSFYRDRGRSEQYF
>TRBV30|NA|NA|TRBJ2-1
TGTGCCTCCTCGGGGGAGCGGAGCTACAATGAGCAGTTCTTC
CASSGERSYNEQFF
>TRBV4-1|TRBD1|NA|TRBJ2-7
TGCGCCAGCAGCCCGGAGGGACAGGGTTGGTACGAGCAGTACTTC
CASSPEGQGWYEQYF
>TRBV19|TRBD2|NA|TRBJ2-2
TGTGCCAGTAGTATAGGACTAGCTGCCGGGGAGCTGTTTTTT
CASSIGLAAGELFF
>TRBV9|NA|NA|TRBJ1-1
TGTGCCAGCAGCGTAAACAGTTTCACTGAAGCTTTCTTT
CASSVNSFTEAFF
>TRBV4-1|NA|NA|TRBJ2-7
TGCGCCAGCAGCCAAGATGGAGGGGACGAGCAGTACTTC
CASSQDGGDEQYF
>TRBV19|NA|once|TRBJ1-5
TGTGCCAGTAGTACTAGCCGGCAGCCCCAGCATTTT
CASSTSRQPQHF
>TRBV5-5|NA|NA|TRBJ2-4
TGTGCCAGCAGCTTGGGCCCTGCCGGGGAGACAGGGAGGGACATTCAGTACTTC
CASSLGPAGETGRDIQYF
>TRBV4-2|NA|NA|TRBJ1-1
TGTGCCAGCAGCCAAGACACCTCCCCATCCGGGACTCTAGGCACTGAAGCTTTCTTT
CASSQDTSPSGTLGTEAFF
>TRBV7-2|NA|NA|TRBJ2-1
TGTGCCAGCAGCTTAGGCACCCCTGGAGCCCGAGGGTACAATGAGCAGTTCTTC
CASSLGTPGARGYNEQFF
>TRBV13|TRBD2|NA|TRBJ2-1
TGTGCCAGCAGCTGGACTAGCGGGAAGGGTGAGCAGTTCTTC
CASSWTSGKGEQFF
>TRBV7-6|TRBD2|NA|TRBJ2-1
TGTGCCAGCAGCTTGGCTAGCGGGAGGCTCTCCTACAATGAGCAGTTCTTC
CASSLASGRLSYNEQFF
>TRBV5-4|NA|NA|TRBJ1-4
TGTGCCAGCAGCTTGGGTCGGACACCTAATGAAAAACTGTTTTTT
CASSLGRTPNEKLFF
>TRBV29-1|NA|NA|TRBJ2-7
TGCAGCGCCTCGGAACAGTCCTACGAGCAGTACTTC
CSASEQSYEQYF
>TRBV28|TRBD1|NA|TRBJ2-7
TGTGCCAGCAGTTTATCGGGGACAGGGGACGAGCAGTACTTC
CASSLSGTGDEQYF
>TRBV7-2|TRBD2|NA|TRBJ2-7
TGTGCCAGCAGCTTAGAACTAGCGGGTGAAAGAGAATCCTACGAGCAGTACTTC
CASSLELAGERESYEQYF
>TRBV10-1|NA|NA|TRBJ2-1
TGCGCCAGCAGTGGACCCTTAGGGGGAGACCCCTCCTACAATGAGCAGTTCTTC
CASSGPLGGDPSYNEQFF
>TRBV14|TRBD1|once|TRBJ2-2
TGTGCCAGCAGCCCATCAGGGGGCTGGACCGGGGAGCTGTTTTTT
CASSPSGGWTGELFF